Following are 3 T cell receptor beta chains from one sample sequenced in a study of T cell responses to AZD1222 COVID-19 vaccine. Sequencing was performed with immunoSEQ multiplex PCR; in TCRdb, only in-frame clones are kept and a portion is missing. This table has some 140,000 clones, over 85% appearing once. This specimen consisted of peripheral blood, obtained on day 0 of AZD1222 vaccination. The origin of the receptors is an adult in good health.

This clone was counted a few times. The V and J genes are TRBV4-2 and TRBJ2-1, with 10 bases aligning to TRBD2. Germline CDR1 and CDR2: LGHNA and YNFKEQ. The CDR3 extends over 15 amino acids. Unmatched junction bases numbered 2, after V lost 0 bases and J lost 6 bases. The CDR3 DNA follows: TGTGCCAGCAGCCAAGAAGCGGGGGGGCCCAATGAGCAGTTCTTC. It yields the protein CASSQEAGGPNEQFF.

In this sample, this clone turned up once. V and J are TRBV5-1 and TRBJ1-2, with TRBD1 as a possible D gene (5 bases). V lost 2 bases to trimming and J lost 0 bases, with 8 bases between them. The CDR3 spans 14 residues. CDR1 SGHRS and CDR2 YFSETQ come from the germline V gene. CDR3 amino acids: CASSFGTANYGYTF. CDR3 nucleotides: TGCGCCAGCAGCTTCGGGACGGCTAACTATGGCTACACCTTC.

Here the CDR3 DNA reads TGCAGCGTTGGACTGAGAAGAGCTGAAGCTTTCTTT. The encoded protein is CSVGLRRAEAFF. The chain is built from TRBV29-1 and TRBJ1-1; no definite D call. The length of the CDR3 is 12 residues. V dropped 4 bases and J dropped 6 bases, with 12 bases sitting between them. CDR1 is SQVTM and CDR2 is ANQGSEA in the germline V gene.